A few counts support the clone carrying this T cell receptor beta chain. This sample includes further DNA sequences coding for the same CDR3. The germline V gene encodes CDR1 LNHDA and CDR2 SQIVND (reference sequence). The CDR3 covers 10 residues. With V trimmed by 9 bases and J by 5 bases, 0 bases remained unmatched. This sample stems from a study of blood T cell repertoires in COVID-19. Clones were sequenced by immunoSEQ multiplex PCR, and TCRdb holds only the in-frame ones, with some missing. Counted here are around 150,000 clones, roughly 82% occurring once; the ten biggest clones make up around 7%.

The sequenced sample consisted of peripheral blood. The rearrangement joins TRBV19 to TRBJ2-5, with 7 bases lining up with TRBD1. The sequence came from a woman in her forties with COVID-19, enrolled during active disease. CDR3 residues: CASRGETQYF. The CDR3 nucleotides read TGTGCCAGCAGGGGGGAGACCCAGTACTTC. Based on the CDR3 plus reference TRBV19 and TRBJ2-5, the full variable domain is DGGITQSPKYLFRKEGQNVTLSCEQNLNHDAMYWYRQDPGQGLRLIYYSQIVNDFQKGDIAEGYSVSREKKESFPLTVTSAQKNPTAFYLCASRGETQYFGPGTRLLVL.